The 25 T cell receptor beta chains given below trace back to one sample, sequenced in a study of cytomegalovirus exposure and HLA in healthy donors. 60 Vbeta and 13 Jbeta primers were used in PCR. Using immunoSEQ multiplex PCR, the repertoire was profiled, and TCRdb retains in-frame clones only, with some absent. The repertoire holds roughly 130,000 clones, with over 60% as singletons. The sequenced material came from PBMCs. These receptor sequences come from a human donor in good health.

This chain links TRBV7-8 with TRBJ2-7; D remains ambiguous. Between the trimmed V and J ends, which lost 5 bases and 5 bases, there was a span of 7 bases. The CDR3 has 11 residues. The germline gives CDR1 SGHVS, CDR2 FQNEAQ. CDR3 bases: TGTGCCAGCAGCGTTACGGACGAGCAGTACTTC. It yields the protein CASSVTDEQYF.

V and J are TRBV13 and TRBJ2-7, with 10 bases identical to TRBD1. The V gene's germline CDR1 is PRHDT and CDR2 FYEKMQ (reference sequence). The CDR3 loop spans 17 amino acids. V trimming: 5 bases; J trimming: 6 bases; junction bases outside the gene matches: 16. DNA for the CDR3: TGTGCCAGCAGCGGAACCCCGGGACAGGGGATCTTATCCGAGCAGTACTTC. Encoded protein: CASSGTPGQGILSEQYF.

This clone was seen only once. Here the CDR3 DNA reads TGCAGTGGGTCCAGGGCCACTGAAGCTTTCTTT. Translating it yields CSGSRATEAFF. V is TRBV20-1 and J is TRBJ1-1; D is perhaps TRBD1 (5 bases). Germline lookup yields CDR1 DFQATT and CDR2 SNEGSKA (reference sequence). V was pared by 7 bases and J by 4 bases, with 10 bases between. CDR3 length: 11 amino acids.

V usage is TRBV5-1 and J usage is TRBJ2-5, with 8 bases matching TRBD1. The DNA end favors TRBJ2-7, so the J call may be wrong. The germline gives CDR1 SGHRS, CDR2 YFSETQ. This CDR3 has 16 amino acids. The CDR3 region is CASTGYDGRGHYEQYF. The CDR3 coding sequence is TGCGCCAGCACTGGGTATGATGGCAGGGGGCACTACGAGCAGTACTTC.

The J gene is TRBJ2-7, the V gene TRBV6-5; D unresolved. This CDR3 spans 13 amino acids. Germline V CDR1 and CDR2: MNHEY, SVGAGI. The V end lost 2 bases, the J end lost 5 bases, and 10 bases lay between the germline ends. CDR3 region: CASSYGPNNEQYF. CDR3 nucleotides: TGTGCCAGCAGTTACGGCCCGAACAACGAGCAGTACTTC.

The chain has TRBV5-8 and TRBJ2-5; D unclear. The J call may be in error: the DNA end matches TRBJ2-7 better. CDR1 is SGHTS and CDR2 is YDEGEE in the germline V gene. This CDR3 has 11 residues. In DNA, the CDR3 is TGTGCCAGCAGCTTGGTCTACGAGCAGTACTTC. Translated: CASSLVYEQYF.

This clone was observed a single time. CDR3 bases: TGTGCCAGCAGTTTTATCAGTAACACTGAAGCTTTCTTT. Its translation: CASSFISNTEAFF. This chain connects TRBV27 to TRBJ1-1; no reliable D call. The CDR3 length is 13 residues. In germline, CDR1 is MNHEY, CDR2 SMNVEV (reference sequence). V was pared by 3 bases and J by 2 bases, with 7 bases between.

V usage is TRBV15 and J usage is TRBJ2-5; D is ambiguous. CDR3 length equals 13 residues. The germline V gene encodes CDR1 LNHNV and CDR2 YYDKDF (reference sequence). V lost 2 bases and J 2 bases, leaving 6 bases between the germline ends. Here the CDR3 reads CATSRIVQETQYF. CDR3 in DNA: TGTGCCACCAGCAGAATAGTTCAAGAGACCCAGTACTTC.

This chain joins TRBV19 and TRBJ2-7; 7 nucleotides match TRBD1. CDR1 is LNHDA, CDR2 SQIVND, per germline (reference sequence). The V segment lost 5 bases and the J segment 4 bases; nucleotides outside the gene matches: 8. The CDR3 spans 14 residues. The CDR3 DNA follows: TGTGCCAGTAGTTTAAGACAGGGTCGGTACGAGCAGTACTTC. Translating it yields CASSLRQGRYEQYF.

The chain joins TRBV9 to TRBJ1-3, with D uncertain. There are 16 residues in the CDR3. V lost 4 bases, J lost 0 bases, and 14 bases lay in between. CDR1 and CDR2 (germline): SGDLS, YYNGEE. The CDR3 loop is CASSLLTESSGNTIYF. CDR3 nucleotides: TGTGCCAGCAGCCTTCTGACTGAGTCCTCTGGAAACACCATATATTTT.

The J gene is TRBJ1-2, the V gene TRBV7-9; D is unclear. The CDR3 length is 14 residues. The germline gives CDR1 SEHNR, CDR2 FQNEAQ (reference sequence). The V end was cut by 1 base, the J end by 2 bases, with 8 bases between. The CDR3 loop reads CASSLEGGNYGYTF. CDR3 DNA sequence: TGTGCCAGCAGCTTAGAAGGCGGGAACTATGGCTACACCTTC.

The chain couples TRBV5-1 to TRBJ2-5, with 8 bases fitting TRBD1. The DNA matches TRBJ2-7 better at its end, which makes the J call doubtful. The CDR3 loop spans 13 amino acids. Germline lookup yields CDR1 SGHRS and CDR2 YFSETQ. CDR3 in amino acids: CASSSDRGGEQYF. The CDR3 region has the DNA TGCGCCAGCAGCTCTGACAGGGGTGGCGAGCAGTACTTC.

V is TRBV9 and J is TRBJ1-3; TRBD1 might be the D (6 bases). V was pared by 8 bases and J by 4 bases, with 16 bases between. This CDR3 comprises 14 residues. CDR1 SGDLS and CDR2 YYNGEE come from the germline V gene. The CDR3 sequence: CASSSGVAGNTIYF. The CDR3 DNA is TGTGCCAGTAGCTCAGGGGTCGCGGGAAACACCATATATTTT. Full variable domain (remainder filled in from reference TRBV9 and TRBJ1-3): DSGVTQTPKHLITATGQRVTLRCSPRSGDLSVYWYQQSLDQGLQFLIQYYNGEERAKGNILERFSAQQFPDLHSELNLSSLELGDSALYFCASSSGVAGNTIYFGEGSWLTVV.

The genes are TRBV7-9 and TRBJ1-1, with 7 bases that match TRBD1. The V gene's germline CDR1 is SEHNR and CDR2 FQNEAQ (reference sequence). With V trimmed by 4 bases and J by 7 bases, 9 bases remained unmatched. CDR3 size: 14 residues. CDR3 nucleotide sequence: TGTGCCAGCAGCTATATACAGGGGTTGGATGAAGCTTTCTTT. Translating it yields CASSYIQGLDEAFF. The whole variable domain, filled in from reference TRBV7-9 and TRBJ1-1, reads DTGVSQNPRHKITKRGQNVTFRCDPISEHNRLYWYRQTLGQGPEFLTYFQNEAQLEKSRLLSDRFSAERPKGSFSTLEIQRTEQGDSAMYLCASSYIQGLDEAFFGQGTRLTVV.

This clone has only a few counts. The chain links TRBV4-1 to TRBJ2-5, with a weak D call TRBD1 (6 bases). The CDR3 is 14 amino acids. Germline V gene sequence: CDR1 MGHRA, CDR2 YSYEKL. Trimming pared 4 bases from V and 5 bases from J, leaving 14 bases between. The CDR3 DNA reads TGCGCCAGCAGCCTCTTGGGGGCCGGGGAGACCCAGTACTTC. Translation gives CASSLLGAGETQYF.

J is TRBJ2-7 and V is TRBV4-3; 9 nucleotides match TRBD1. There are 15 residues in the CDR3. Germline CDR1 LGHNA, CDR2 YSLEER. V trimming: 5 bases; J trimming: 5 bases; junction bases outside the gene matches: 10. For the CDR3, the DNA is TGCGCCAGCAGCTTTCCGGGACAGGGTAAGCACGAGCAGTACTTC. Its translation: CASSFPGQGKHEQYF.

This clone was seen a handful of times. The chain recombines TRBV6-1 with TRBJ1-1; no clear D. V lost 7 bases to trimming and J lost 6 bases, with 15 bases between them. Germline-derived CDR1 and CDR2 are MNHNS and SASEGT. This CDR3 contains 13 residues. CDR3 residues: CASIAAAPSEAFF. In nucleotides, the CDR3 is TGTGCCAGCATAGCAGCAGCACCTTCTGAAGCTTTCTTT.

The chain recombines TRBV2 with TRBJ1-5; 10 bases are shared with TRBD1. This CDR3 spans 14 amino acids. Per germline, CDR1 SNHLY and CDR2 FYNNEI. Trimming cost V 7 bases and J 9 bases; bases outside gene matches: 9. The CDR3 spells CASTAGQGITPQHF. CDR3 nucleotide sequence: TGTGCCAGCACCGCGGGACAGGGGATTACGCCCCAGCATTTT.

This chain links TRBV19 with TRBJ1-1; a possible D gene is TRBD1 (5 bases). CDR1 and CDR2 from the germline V gene are LNHDA and SQIVND (reference sequence). The CDR3 is 17 amino acids. Trimming took 9 bases from V and 4 from J, leaving 27 bases between them. CDR3 sequence: CASHLLGQGKGGTEAFF. The CDR3 DNA reads as TGTGCCAGCCACCTCCTCGGGCAGGGAAAGGGTGGCACTGAAGCTTTCTTT. The full variable domain, completed using reference TRBV19 and TRBJ1-1, is DGGITQSPKYLFRKEGQNVTLSCEQNLNHDAMYWYRQDPGQGLRLIYYSQIVNDFQKGDIAEGYSVSREKKESFPLTVTSAQKNPTAFYLCASHLLGQGKGGTEAFFGQGTRLTVV.

The J gene is TRBJ2-7, the V gene TRBV14; 7 positions match TRBD2. CDR1 is SGHDN and CDR2 is FVKESK in the germline V gene. V shed 5 bases, J shed 3 bases, and the junction held 10 bases outside the gene matches. The CDR3 extends over 15 amino acids. The CDR3: CASSERLAPFYEQYF. The CDR3 DNA reads as TGTGCCAGCAGCGAAAGACTAGCCCCCTTCTACGAGCAGTACTTC.

The chain has TRBV6-1 and TRBJ2-3, with D unclear. Germline CDR1 MNHNS, CDR2 SASEGT. Trimming stripped 6 bases from V and 0 bases from J, with 10 bases between. The CDR3 runs to 14 residues. CDR3 region: CASRFGESTDTQYF. CDR3 coding DNA: TGTGCCAGCAGATTTGGAGAAAGCACAGATACGCAGTATTTT.

This rearrangement joins TRBV5-1 to TRBJ1-6; 7 bases are a match to TRBD1. V dropped 0 bases and J dropped 14; count of bases not matched to a gene: 8. The CDR3 extends over 14 amino acids. The germline gives CDR1 SGHRS, CDR2 YFSETQ. The CDR3 protein is CASSLEGAGSALHF. DNA of the CDR3: TGCGCCAGCAGCTTGGAGGGGGCCGGTTCGGCCCTCCACTTT.

V is TRBV20-1 and J is TRBJ2-3, with 7 bases aligning to TRBD2. CDR3 length: 11 residues. Per germline, CDR1 DFQATT and CDR2 SNEGSKA (reference sequence). Trimming cost V 5 bases and J 6 bases; bases outside gene matches: 2. CDR3 nucleotide sequence: TGCAGTGCTGTTAGCGGGGATACGCAGTATTTT. It encodes CSAVSGDTQYF.

This chain connects TRBV6-5 to TRBJ2-5; a possible D gene is TRBD2 (5 bases). V lost 5 bases and J 5 bases, leaving 12 bases between the germline ends. The CDR3 has 13 amino acids. Germline assignment: CDR1 MNHEY and CDR2 SVGAGI. The CDR3 loop is CASSRGVRETQYF. CDR3 nucleotide sequence: TGTGCCAGCAGTCGGGGTGTGAGGGAGACCCAGTACTTC.

With regard to this clone: The junction does not match germline at one end; this may be a read error. This CDR3 is also generated by other DNA sequences in the sample. This chain joins TRBV4-1 and TRBJ2-3; the D gene is possibly TRBD2 (5 bases). Germline CDR1 is MGHRA and CDR2 is YSYEKL. The CDR3 loop spans 12 amino acids. CDR3 sequence (DNA): TGTGCCAGCAGCCAAAGCGGCGATACGCAGTATTTT. Its translation: CASSQSGDTQYF.